A selection of T cell receptor beta chains follows, all from one sample in a study of T and B cells in COVID-19 patients. TCRdb recomputed calls from the multiplex PCR reads with MiXCR, one row per CDR3 protein. The sample yields about 23,000 distinct CDR3 sequences, under 30% seen once. Sample: blood. These receptor sequences come from a human donor who had recovered from COVID-19. CDR3s include the opening cysteine and the closing phenylalanine or tryptophan. Each record gives: V gene, J gene, clone size, D gene, CDR3 DNA, CDR3 protein. A D gene is named only where the DNA matches it firmly. Clone size is not always given. Where it is, it says once, few, many or a class for expanded clones.

V gene: TRBV10-3
J gene: TRBJ2-7
clone size: few
D gene: NA
CDR3 DNA: TGTGCCACCTCTACCGGGAACTACGAGCAGTACTTC
CDR3 protein: CATSTGNYEQYF

V gene: TRBV6-5
J gene: TRBJ2-7
clone size: many
D gene: TRBD2
CDR3 DNA: TGTGCCAGCAGGCATATGGCGGGAGTAGGCTACGAGCAGTACTTC
CDR3 protein: CASRHMAGVGYEQYF

V gene: TRBV10-3
J gene: TRBJ2-7
clone size: NA
D gene: NA
CDR3 DNA: TGTGCCATCAGTGACAGGGGCACCAGAAACGAGCAGTACTTC
CDR3 protein: CAISDRGTRNEQYF

V gene: TRBV27
J gene: TRBJ2-7
clone size: NA
D gene: TRBD1
CDR3 DNA: TGTGCCAGCAGGCCGTCCGACAGGGACTACGAGCAGTACTTC
CDR3 protein: CASRPSDRDYEQYF

V gene: TRBV19
J gene: TRBJ1-1
clone size: many
D gene: NA
CDR3 DNA: TGTGCCAGTAGTATAGGAACAGGGAGTGAAGCTTTCTTT
CDR3 protein: CASSIGTGSEAFF

V gene: TRBV6-8
J gene: TRBJ1-1
clone size: NA
D gene: NA
CDR3 DNA: TGTGCCAGTCAGCGACAGGTGATCGCTGAAGCTTTCTTT
CDR3 protein: CASQRQVIAEAFF

V gene: TRBV7-6
J gene: TRBJ2-7
clone size: many
D gene: TRBD2
CDR3 DNA: TGTGCCAGCAGCGCTAGCGGGAGGTTAGACGAGCAGTACTTC
CDR3 protein: CASSASGRLDEQYF

V gene: TRBV19
J gene: TRBJ2-1
clone size: medium-sized
D gene: TRBD2
CDR3 DNA: TGTGCCAGTAGTATGAGACTAGCGGGAGTAATAGTGCAGTTCTTC
CDR3 protein: CASSMRLAGVIVQFF

V gene: TRBV29-1
J gene: TRBJ2-1
clone size: medium-sized
D gene: TRBD2
CDR3 DNA: TGCAGCGCCGGGACTAGCGGGCGAGATAGAAATGAGCAGTTCTTC
CDR3 protein: CSAGTSGRDRNEQFF

V gene: TRBV5-1
J gene: TRBJ2-3
clone size: NA
D gene: TRBD2
CDR3 DNA: TGCGCCAGCAGCTTGGCTGTAATTAGCGGGGGGAGCACAGATACGCAGTATTTT
CDR3 protein: CASSLAVISGGSTDTQYF

V gene: TRBV7-9
J gene: TRBJ2-2
clone size: NA
D gene: NA
CDR3 DNA: TGTGCCAGCAGCTTAGCGACGGAGATTAGTTTGAACACCGGGGAGCTGTTTTTT
CDR3 protein: CASSLATEISLNTGELFF

V gene: TRBV6-1
J gene: TRBJ2-7
clone size: NA
D gene: NA
CDR3 DNA: TGTGCCAGCAGTGCGACCCCCGGGGCCTACGAGCAGTACTTC
CDR3 protein: CASSATPGAYEQYF

V gene: TRBV18
J gene: TRBJ2-1
clone size: few
D gene: NA
CDR3 DNA: TGTGCCAGCTCACCAGGGCCAGGGATAAACAATGAGCAGTTCTTC
CDR3 protein: CASSPGPGINNEQFF

V gene: TRBV5-4
J gene: TRBJ2-1
clone size: NA
D gene: TRBD2
CDR3 DNA: TGTGCCAGCAGCAACGGACTAGCTCAAAGCAATGAGCAGTTCTTC
CDR3 protein: CASSNGLAQSNEQFF

V gene: TRBV19
J gene: TRBJ2-2
clone size: NA
D gene: TRBD1
CDR3 DNA: TGTGCCAGTAGTATCCCAACAGGGTCAGGGGGCACCGGGGAGCTGTTTTTT
CDR3 protein: CASSIPTGSGGTGELFF

V gene: TRBV29-1
J gene: TRBJ2-2
clone size: NA
D gene: NA
CDR3 DNA: TGCAGCGTGGGACTTTGGGGGGATGCCGGGGAGCTGTTTTTT
CDR3 protein: CSVGLWGDAGELFF

V gene: TRBV10-3
J gene: TRBJ1-6
clone size: few
D gene: NA
CDR3 DNA: TGTGCCGCAACAGGGAACAGAGATAATTCACCCCTCCACTTT
CDR3 protein: CAATGNRDNSPLHF

V gene: TRBV14
J gene: TRBJ2-5
clone size: few
D gene: NA
CDR3 DNA: TGTGCCAGCAGCCATATCCCGGAGACCCAGTACTTC
CDR3 protein: CASSHIPETQYF

V gene: TRBV6-5
J gene: TRBJ2-7
clone size: NA
D gene: NA
CDR3 DNA: TGTGCCAGCAGTGAAATACGGGGGAACCTCTACGAGCAGTACTTC
CDR3 protein: CASSEIRGNLYEQYF

V gene: TRBV30
J gene: TRBJ2-5
clone size: NA
D gene: TRBD1
CDR3 DNA: TGTGCCTGGAACCATGGACAGGGGGGGTTGGAGACCCAGTGCTTC
CDR3 protein: CAWNHGQGGLETQCF

V gene: TRBV5-4
J gene: TRBJ1-2
clone size: NA
D gene: NA
CDR3 DNA: TGTGCCAGCAGCTTGGGGGGTGAGAACTATGGCTACACCTTC
CDR3 protein: CASSLGGENYGYTF

V gene: TRBV13
J gene: TRBJ1-4
clone size: few
D gene: NA
CDR3 DNA: TGTGCCAGCAGTGGTAGGGGATCCAATGAAAAACTGTTTTTT
CDR3 protein: CASSGRGSNEKLFF

V gene: TRBV15
J gene: TRBJ1-5
clone size: few
D gene: NA
CDR3 DNA: TGTGCCACCAGCAGAGTACGACAGGCGGATCAGCCCCAGCATTTT
CDR3 protein: CATSRVRQADQPQHF

V gene: TRBV5-6
J gene: TRBJ2-5
clone size: NA
D gene: NA
CDR3 DNA: TGTGCCAGCAGTCCCGCAGTCAGGCCGAGAGGGGAGACCCAGTACTTC
CDR3 protein: CASSPAVRPRGETQYF

V gene: TRBV13
J gene: TRBJ2-3
clone size: NA
D gene: TRBD2
CDR3 DNA: TGTGCCAGCAGCTTAGTCGGGAGCGGGGGCTGCACAGATACGCAGTATTTT
CDR3 protein: CASSLVGSGGCTDTQYF

V gene: TRBV12-3/TRBV12-4
J gene: TRBJ2-7
clone size: NA
D gene: NA
CDR3 DNA: TGTGCCAGCAGTTTTTGGGGGCCATCCTACGAGCAGTACTTC
CDR3 protein: CASSFWGPSYEQYF

V gene: TRBV5-4
J gene: TRBJ1-2
clone size: NA
D gene: NA
CDR3 DNA: TGTGCCAGCAGCTACGGGACTTTCAACTATGGCTACACCTTC
CDR3 protein: CASSYGTFNYGYTF

V gene: TRBV19
J gene: TRBJ1-2
clone size: few
D gene: TRBD1
CDR3 DNA: TGTGCCAGTAGAATTGGACAGGGTGGTATCTATGGCTACACCTTC
CDR3 protein: CASRIGQGGIYGYTF

V gene: TRBV7-3
J gene: TRBJ1-1
clone size: NA
D gene: TRBD1
CDR3 DNA: TGTGCCAGCAGCCCACACAGGGGGGGGGGTGGCACTGAAGCTTTCTTT
CDR3 protein: CASSPHRGGGGTEAFF

V gene: TRBV5-1
J gene: TRBJ1-4
clone size: NA
D gene: TRBD1
CDR3 DNA: TGCGCCAGCAGCTTCGGACAGGGTGAGGAAAAACTGTTTTTT
CDR3 protein: CASSFGQGEEKLFF

V gene: TRBV7-6
J gene: TRBJ1-1
clone size: NA
D gene: NA
CDR3 DNA: TGTGCCAGCAGCTTCGTTGGGTTGGACACTGAAGCTTTCTTT
CDR3 protein: CASSFVGLDTEAFF

V gene: TRBV5-6
J gene: TRBJ2-5
clone size: many
D gene: NA
CDR3 DNA: TGTGCCAGCACAAGGAGGGGGGCGCTGGGAGAGACCCAGTACTTC
CDR3 protein: CASTRRGALGETQYF

V gene: TRBV30
J gene: TRBJ1-5
clone size: few
D gene: NA
CDR3 DNA: TGTGCCTGGAGTGGGCAGGGGAATCAGCCCCAGCATTTT
CDR3 protein: CAWSGQGNQPQHF